These 20 T cell receptor beta chains were all obtained from the same sample, sequenced in a study of T-cell memory formation after mild COVID-19 (dated by TCRdb to the early 2020s). The library was prepared using 5' RACE. The instrument given in TCRdb is Illumina NovaSeq 6000. In TCRdb, the public reads were trimmed at Q25 with fastp and aligned with MiXCR, with productive beta chains retained. Identical CDR3 protein sequences are pooled into one entry, listed with their most common genes and DNA. Counted in this sample were about 200,000 distinct CDR3 sequences; roughly 10% of them appeared once. About 3.8% of the sample belongs to the ten largest clones. The specimen sequenced was PBMCs or a T cell subset sorted from them (not recorded which). The source is a man younger than 35 who had mild COVID-19 (a few samples of this study predate the infection). The sample titles of this study are shuffled in the database, so cell type and time point are left out; the donor was told from shared clones.

This clonotype was detected many times. The chain uses TRBV20-1 and TRBJ2-7; 7 positions agree with TRBD1. The V and J ends lost 5 bases and 2 bases, in that order; junction bases with no gene match: 6. Germline CDR1 and CDR2: DFQATT and SNEGSKA (reference sequence). This CDR3 has 13 amino acids. The CDR3 DNA reads as TGCAGTGCTCGACAGGGACAGACCTACGAGCAGTACTTC. Residues: CSARQGQTYEQYF.

This clonotype was recorded many times. V usage is TRBV20-1 and J usage is TRBJ2-5; maybe TRBD2 (6 bases). The CDR3 extends over 13 amino acids. The V end lost 1 base, the J end lost 5 bases, and 11 bases lay between the germline ends. Germline loops: CDR1 DFQATT, CDR2 SNEGSKA (reference sequence). CDR3 amino acids: CSARAGDRETQYF. Here the CDR3 DNA reads TGCAGTGCTAGAGCGGGGGACCGCGAGACCCAGTACTTC.

In this sample, this clonotype turned up a few times. The V call is TRBV2, the J call TRBJ1-1; a possible D gene is TRBD1 (6 bases). The CDR3 is made up of 14 amino acids. CDR1 is SNHLY, CDR2 FYNNEI, per germline. Trimming pared 7 bases from V and 1 base from J, leaving 13 bases between. CDR3 residues: CASIPGHTNTEAFF. The CDR3 DNA sequence: TGTGCCAGCATACCGGGACACACGAACACTGAAGCTTTCTTT.

In this sample, this clonotype turned up a few times. The chain is built from TRBV5-1 and TRBJ1-4; D call uncertain. Between the trimmed V and J ends, which lost 0 bases and 0 bases, there was a span of 12 bases. This CDR3 spans 17 amino acids. The germline V gene encodes CDR1 SGHRS and CDR2 YFSETQ. The CDR3 is CASSLAHGGATNEKLFF. The CDR3 region has the DNA TGCGCCAGCAGCTTGGCCCACGGAGGTGCAACTAATGAAAAACTGTTTTTT. The full variable domain, rest sourced from reference TRBV5-1 and TRBJ1-4, is KAGVTQTPRYLIKTRGQQVTLSCSPISGHRSVSWYQQTPGQGLQFLFEYFSETQRNKGNFPGRFSGRQFSNSRSEMNVSTLELGDSALYLCASSLAHGGATNEKLFFGSGTQLSVL.

The CDR3 reads CASSYGLGDYGYTF. Here the CDR3 DNA reads TGTGCCAGCAGTTACGGTCTTGGGGACTATGGCTACACCTTC. V is TRBV6-6 and J is TRBJ1-2; D uncertain. The CDR3 spans 14 residues. V lost 2 bases and J lost 3, with 10 bases in between. CDR1 and CDR2 from the germline V gene are MNHNY and SVGAGI (reference sequence).

In its sample, this clonotype was seen many times. The chain uses TRBV7-8 and TRBJ2-7, with D maybe TRBD2 (7 bases). There are 14 residues in the CDR3. Germline CDR1 is SGHVS and CDR2 is FQNEAQ. Trimming removed 5 bases at V and 5 bases at J, with 16 bases between. CDR3 in amino acids: CASSGYGGRNEQYV. DNA for the CDR3: TGTGCCAGCAGCGGATACGGGGGGCGAAACGAGCAGTACGTC.

The chain joins TRBV18 to TRBJ2-7; TRBD1 or TRBD2 may be the D gene (5 bases each). The V end was cut by 3 bases, the J end by 5 bases, with 14 bases between. This CDR3 comprises 14 residues. CDR1 KGHSH and CDR2 LQKENI come from the germline V gene. As DNA, the CDR3 is TGTGCCAGCTCACCTGGGACCGCGGAAAACGAGCAGTACTTC. Amino acid sequence: CASSPGTAENEQYF. The complete variable domain, with remaining parts taken from reference TRBV18 and TRBJ2-7, reads NAGVMQNPRHLVRRRGQEARLRCSPMKGHSHVYWYRQLPEEGLKFMVYLQKENIIDESGMPKERFSAEFPKEGPSILRIQQVVRGDSAAYFCASSPGTAENEQYFGPGTRLTVT.

The table lists this clonotype with a few counts. The chain combines TRBV5-1 with TRBJ1-1; D gene uncertain. The germline gives CDR1 SGHRS, CDR2 YFSETQ. The V end was cut by 0 bases, the J end by 3 bases, with 6 bases between. This CDR3 contains 13 residues. The CDR3, as DNA: TGCGCCAGCAGCTTGGACATCCACACTGAAGCTTTCTTT. As protein: CASSLDIHTEAFF. Complete variable domain (other parts from reference TRBV5-1 and TRBJ1-1): KAGVTQTPRYLIKTRGQQVTLSCSPISGHRSVSWYQQTPGQGLQFLFEYFSETQRNKGNFPGRFSGRQFSNSRSEMNVSTLELGDSALYLCASSLDIHTEAFFGQGTRLTVV.

The chain couples TRBV11-2 to TRBJ2-1; 10 bases fit TRBD2. CDR1 is SGHAT and CDR2 is FQNNGV in the germline V gene. The CDR3 is 16 residues long. Germline trimming cut 3 bases from V and 6 bases from J; bases unmatched to any gene: 8. CDR3 in DNA: TGTGCCAGCAGCTTTCCTCTAGCGGGGGTACGCAATGAGCAGTTCTTC. Protein: CASSFPLAGVRNEQFF.

V and J are TRBV5-1 and TRBJ1-2, with D possibly TRBD1 on 6 matching bases. CDR1 is SGHRS, CDR2 YFSETQ, per germline. This CDR3 region has 15 residues. Trimming left V 2 bases short and J 0 bases short, with 11 bases between. CDR3 protein: CASSFIAGANYGYTF. CDR3 nucleotide sequence: TGCGCCAGCAGCTTCATTGCAGGGGCTAACTATGGCTACACCTTC.

As regards this clonotype: Possible read error: a much larger clone is one base away. The V and J genes are TRBV3-1 and TRBJ2-7, with D possibly being TRBD1 (5 bases). This CDR3 comprises 14 residues. CDR1 and CDR2 from the germline V gene are LGHDT and YNNKEL (reference sequence). CDR3 coding DNA: TGTGCCGGCAGCCAGATGACAGTAAACTACGAGCAGTACTTC. This gives the protein CAGSQMTVNYEQYF.

This clonotype was seen a handful of times. The rearrangement links TRBV7-9 to TRBJ1-2; D ambiguous. There are 14 residues in the CDR3. The V and J ends lost 4 bases and 4 bases respectively, with 13 bases between them. Germline-derived CDR1 and CDR2 are SEHNR and FQNEAQ (reference sequence). CDR3 sequence reads: CASSSLDGRYGYTF. The DNA of the CDR3 is TGTGCCAGCAGCTCCCTGGACGGACGCTATGGCTACACCTTC.

This chain uses TRBV6-5 with TRBJ1-1; D uncertain. CDR1 is MNHEY and CDR2 is SVGAGI in the germline V gene. The CDR3 extends over 14 amino acids. Trimming took off 0 bases at V and 3 bases at J, with 8 bases between the two ends. The CDR3 DNA reads TGTGCCAGCAGTTACTCGCCGGGGTACACTGAAGCTTTCTTT. This codes for CASSYSPGYTEAFF.

This clonotype was seen once. The junction departs from germline at one end; a sequencing error may be responsible. This sequence joins TRBV6-6 and TRBJ1-1; D remains unclear. The CDR3 has 15 amino acids. Germline V gene data show CDR1 as MNHNY and CDR2 as SVGAGI (reference sequence). The CDR3 DNA is TGTGCCAGCAGGGGGTCCGCCGGCAGACCCACTGAAGATTTCTTT. Amino acids: CASRGSAGRPTEDFF.

The V call is TRBV9, the J call TRBJ2-7; tentative D call: TRBD2 (6 bases). The V end was cut by 4 bases, the J end by 6 bases, with 20 bases between. This CDR3 comprises 15 residues. Germline CDR1 reads SGDLS; CDR2 reads YYNGEE. CDR3 sequence reads: CASSRDSPGLSEQYF. The CDR3 nucleotides are TGTGCCAGCAGCCGGGACTCCCCTGGACTAAGCGAGCAGTACTTC.

This clonotype was detected ten times or more. The chain recombines TRBV6-5 with TRBJ2-7; 7 bases align to TRBD1. Germline trimming cut 0 bases from V and 5 bases from J; bases unmatched to any gene: 7. This CDR3 contains 15 residues. Looked up from germline, CDR1 is MNHEY and CDR2 is SVGAGI. The CDR3, as DNA: TGTGCCAGCAGTTACTCGGGCCAGGGGGACCACGAGCAGTACTTC. It translates to CASSYSGQGDHEQYF.

This rearrangement joins TRBV21-1 to TRBJ2-1. TRBV21-1 is a listed pseudogene. The CDR3 runs 11 residues. Here the CDR3 reads CANASGNEQFF. CDR3 DNA: TGTGCCAATGCGTCTGGCAATGAGCAGTTCTTC.

This clonotype showed up many times. V is TRBV6-5 and J is TRBJ2-1; 9 positions match TRBD1. CDR1 and CDR2 (germline): MNHEY, SVGAGI. V was pared by 11 bases and J by 8 bases, with 7 bases of the junction left unmatched. The CDR3 loop spans 12 amino acids. CDR3: CACTGGWDEQFF. The DNA of the CDR3 is TGTGCCTGTACAGGGGGCTGGGATGAGCAGTTCTTC.

V usage is TRBV5-1 and J usage is TRBJ2-1; D may be TRBD1 or TRBD2 (6 bases each). Germline values: CDR1 SGHRS, CDR2 YFSETQ. Trimming took 7 bases from V and 6 from J, leaving 20 bases between them. This CDR3 spans 15 amino acids. The chain's CDR3 is CASQGTVRGGNEQFF. CDR3 DNA: TGCGCCAGCCAGGGTACGGTCAGGGGAGGCAATGAGCAGTTCTTC.

The table lists this clonotype with many counts. The chain uses TRBV7-2 and TRBJ2-5, with 9 bases that match TRBD2. Trimming removed 2 bases from V and 5 bases from J; junction bases left unmatched: 12. The germline gives CDR1 SGHTA, CDR2 FQGNSA. The CDR3 spans 17 residues. CDR3 loop: CASSLFPRGGSWETQYF. The CDR3 DNA sequence: TGTGCCAGCAGCTTATTTCCGCGGGGGGGGTCGTGGGAGACCCAGTACTTC.